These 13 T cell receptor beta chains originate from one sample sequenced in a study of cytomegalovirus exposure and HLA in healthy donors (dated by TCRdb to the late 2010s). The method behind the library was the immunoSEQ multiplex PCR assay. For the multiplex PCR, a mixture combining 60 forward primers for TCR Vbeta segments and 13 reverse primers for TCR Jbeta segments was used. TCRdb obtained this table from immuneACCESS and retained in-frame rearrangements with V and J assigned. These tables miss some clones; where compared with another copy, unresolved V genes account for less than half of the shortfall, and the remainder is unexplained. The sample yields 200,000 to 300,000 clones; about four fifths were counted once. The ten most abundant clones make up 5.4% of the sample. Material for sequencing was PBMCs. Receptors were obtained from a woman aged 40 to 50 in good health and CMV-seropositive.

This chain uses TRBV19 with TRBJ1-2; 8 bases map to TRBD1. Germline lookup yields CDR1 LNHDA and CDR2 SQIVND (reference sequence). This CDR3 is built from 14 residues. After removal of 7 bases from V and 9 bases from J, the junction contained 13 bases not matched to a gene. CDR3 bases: TGTGCCAGTACCCCCGACAGGGGCATTAGCAGCTACACCTTC. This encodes CASTPDRGISSYTF.

The CDR3 DNA reads TGTGCCAGCTCACCACCGACAGGGGTAAACGGCTACACCTTC. The encoded protein is CASSPPTGVNGYTF. The rearrangement joins TRBV18 to TRBJ1-2; TRBD1 matches 8 bases. V lost 0 bases and J lost 8; bases outside the gene matches: 5. The V gene's germline CDR1 is KGHSH and CDR2 LQKENI. There are 14 residues in the CDR3.

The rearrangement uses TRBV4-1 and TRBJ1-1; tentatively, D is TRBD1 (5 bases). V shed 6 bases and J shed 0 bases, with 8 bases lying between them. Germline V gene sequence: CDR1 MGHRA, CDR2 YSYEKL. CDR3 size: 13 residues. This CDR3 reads CASRPQVNTEAFF. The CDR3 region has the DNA TGCGCCAGCAGACCACAGGTGAACACTGAAGCTTTCTTT.

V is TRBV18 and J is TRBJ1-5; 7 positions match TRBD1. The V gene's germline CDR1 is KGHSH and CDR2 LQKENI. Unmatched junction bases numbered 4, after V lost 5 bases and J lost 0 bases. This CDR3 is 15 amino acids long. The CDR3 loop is CASSSTGTSNQPQHF. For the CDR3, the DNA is TGTGCCAGCTCATCGACAGGGACTAGCAATCAGCCCCAGCATTTT.

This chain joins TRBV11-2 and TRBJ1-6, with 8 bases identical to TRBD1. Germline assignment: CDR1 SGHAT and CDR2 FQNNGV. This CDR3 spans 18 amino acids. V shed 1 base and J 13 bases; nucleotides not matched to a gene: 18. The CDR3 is CASSLGSGQGTSFWPLHF. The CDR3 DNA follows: TGTGCCAGCAGCTTAGGTTCCGGACAGGGAACATCATTCTGGCCCCTCCACTTT.

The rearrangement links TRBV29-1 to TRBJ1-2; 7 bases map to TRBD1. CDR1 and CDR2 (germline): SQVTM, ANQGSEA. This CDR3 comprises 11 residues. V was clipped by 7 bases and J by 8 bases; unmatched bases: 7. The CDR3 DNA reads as TGCAGCGGTGGCAGGGGGGACGGCTACACCTTC. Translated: CSGGRGDGYTF.

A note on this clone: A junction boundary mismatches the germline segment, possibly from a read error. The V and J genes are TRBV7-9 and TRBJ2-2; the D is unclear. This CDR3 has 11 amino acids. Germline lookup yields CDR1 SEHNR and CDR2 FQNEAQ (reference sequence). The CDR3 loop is CSSSFRGELFF. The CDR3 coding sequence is TGTTCCAGCAGCTTCCGCGGGGAGCTGTTTTTT.

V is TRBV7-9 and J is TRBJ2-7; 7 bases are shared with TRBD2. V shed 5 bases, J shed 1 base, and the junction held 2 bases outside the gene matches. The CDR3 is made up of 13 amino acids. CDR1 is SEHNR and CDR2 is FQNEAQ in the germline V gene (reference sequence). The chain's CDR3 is CASSRAGSYEQYF. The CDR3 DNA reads TGTGCCAGCAGCCGAGCGGGGTCCTACGAGCAGTACTTC.

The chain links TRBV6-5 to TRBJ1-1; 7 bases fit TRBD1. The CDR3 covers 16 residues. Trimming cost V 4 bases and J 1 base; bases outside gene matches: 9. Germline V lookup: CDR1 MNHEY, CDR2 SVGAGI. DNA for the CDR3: TGTGCCAGCAGTTTTCCCCCGACAGGGAGGAACACTGAAGCTTTCTTT. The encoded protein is CASSFPPTGRNTEAFF.

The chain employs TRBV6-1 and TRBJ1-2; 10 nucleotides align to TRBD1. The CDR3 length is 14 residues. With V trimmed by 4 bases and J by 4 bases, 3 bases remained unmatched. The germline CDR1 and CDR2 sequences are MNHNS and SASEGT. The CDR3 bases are TGTGCCAGCAGTGGGACAGGGGGATCCTATGGCTACACCTTC. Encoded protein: CASSGTGGSYGYTF.

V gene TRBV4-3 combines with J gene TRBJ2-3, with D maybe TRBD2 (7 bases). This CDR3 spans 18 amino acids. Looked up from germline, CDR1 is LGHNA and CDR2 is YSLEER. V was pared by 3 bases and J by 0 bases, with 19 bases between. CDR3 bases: TGCGCCAGCAGCCACAATCCTCCTAGGGGGGGGAGCACAGATACGCAGTATTTT. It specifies CASSHNPPRGGSTDTQYF.

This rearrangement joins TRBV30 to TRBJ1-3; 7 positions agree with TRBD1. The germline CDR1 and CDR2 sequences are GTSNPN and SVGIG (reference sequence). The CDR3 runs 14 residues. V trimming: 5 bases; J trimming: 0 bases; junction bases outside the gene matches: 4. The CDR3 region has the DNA TGTGCCTGGCTACAGGGGAGCTCTGGAAACACCATATATTTT. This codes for CAWLQGSSGNTIYF.

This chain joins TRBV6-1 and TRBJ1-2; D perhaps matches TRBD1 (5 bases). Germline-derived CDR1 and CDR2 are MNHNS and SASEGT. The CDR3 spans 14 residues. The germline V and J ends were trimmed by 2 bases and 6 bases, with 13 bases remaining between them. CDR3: CASSEQGREDGYTF. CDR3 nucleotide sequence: TGTGCCAGCAGTGAACAAGGCAGGGAGGATGGCTACACCTTC.